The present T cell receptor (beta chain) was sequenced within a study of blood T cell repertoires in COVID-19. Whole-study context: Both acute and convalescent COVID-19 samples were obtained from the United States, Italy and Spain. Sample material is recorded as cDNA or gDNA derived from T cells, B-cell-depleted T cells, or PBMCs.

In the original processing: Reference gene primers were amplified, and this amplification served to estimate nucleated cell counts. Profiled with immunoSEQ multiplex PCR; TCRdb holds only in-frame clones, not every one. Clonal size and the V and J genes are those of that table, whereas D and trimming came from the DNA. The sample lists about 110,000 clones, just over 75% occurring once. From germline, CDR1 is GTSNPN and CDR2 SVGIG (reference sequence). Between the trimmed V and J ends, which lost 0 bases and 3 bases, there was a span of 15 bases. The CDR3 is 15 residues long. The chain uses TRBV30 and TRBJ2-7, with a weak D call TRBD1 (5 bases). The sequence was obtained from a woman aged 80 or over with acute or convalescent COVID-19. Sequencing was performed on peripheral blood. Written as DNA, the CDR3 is TGTGCCTGGAGTGTACAAGTGCCAGGGCACTACGAGCAGTACTTC. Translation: CAWSVQVPGHYEQYF.